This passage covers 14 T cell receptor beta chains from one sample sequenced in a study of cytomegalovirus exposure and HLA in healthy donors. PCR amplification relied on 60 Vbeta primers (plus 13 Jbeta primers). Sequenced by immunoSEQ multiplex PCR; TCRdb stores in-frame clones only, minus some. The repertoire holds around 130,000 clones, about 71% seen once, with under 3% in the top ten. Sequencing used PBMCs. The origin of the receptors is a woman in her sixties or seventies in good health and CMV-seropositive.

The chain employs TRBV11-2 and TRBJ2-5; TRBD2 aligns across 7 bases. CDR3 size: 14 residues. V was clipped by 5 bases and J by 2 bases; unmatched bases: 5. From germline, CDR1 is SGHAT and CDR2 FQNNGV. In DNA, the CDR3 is TGTGCCAGCAGCGCTGGGGGGGGGCAAGAGACCCAGTACTTC. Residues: CASSAGGGQETQYF.

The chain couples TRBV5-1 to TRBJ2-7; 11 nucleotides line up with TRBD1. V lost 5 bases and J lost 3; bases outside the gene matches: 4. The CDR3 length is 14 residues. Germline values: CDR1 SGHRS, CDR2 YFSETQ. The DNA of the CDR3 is TGCGCCAGCAGAGCCGGGACAGGGGGCTACGAGCAGTACTTC. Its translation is CASRAGTGGYEQYF.

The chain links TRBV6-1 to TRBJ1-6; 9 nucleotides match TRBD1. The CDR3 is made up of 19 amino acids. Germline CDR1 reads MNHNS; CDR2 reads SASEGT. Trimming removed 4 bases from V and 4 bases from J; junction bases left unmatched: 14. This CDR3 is CASSGGPEDRGFYNSPLHF. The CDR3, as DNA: TGTGCCAGCAGTGGGGGCCCCGAGGACAGGGGATTTTATAATTCACCCCTCCACTTT.

In DNA form, the CDR3 reads TGTGCCAGTAGTCCCAGGGGGCCTACACCCCTCCACTTT. Its translation: CASSPRGPTPLHF. The chain has TRBV19 and TRBJ1-6; 8 bases map to TRBD1. The CDR3 has 13 residues. CDR1 and CDR2 (germline): LNHDA, SQIVND (reference sequence). The ends lost 5 bases at V and 11 bases at J; junction bases unmatched: 5.

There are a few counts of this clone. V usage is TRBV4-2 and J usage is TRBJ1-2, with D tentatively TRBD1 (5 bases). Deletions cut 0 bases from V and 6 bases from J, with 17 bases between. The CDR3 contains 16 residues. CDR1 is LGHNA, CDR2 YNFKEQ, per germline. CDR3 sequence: CASSQDPLRGKDGYTF. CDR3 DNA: TGTGCCAGCAGCCAAGATCCTCTAAGGGGAAAGGATGGCTACACCTTC.

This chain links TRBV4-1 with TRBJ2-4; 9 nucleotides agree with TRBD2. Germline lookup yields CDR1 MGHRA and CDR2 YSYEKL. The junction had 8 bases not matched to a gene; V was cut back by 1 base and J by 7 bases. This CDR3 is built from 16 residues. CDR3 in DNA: TGCGCCAGCAGCCAAGGGCCCGTAGCGGGGGTTAACATTCAGTACTTC. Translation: CASSQGPVAGVNIQYF.

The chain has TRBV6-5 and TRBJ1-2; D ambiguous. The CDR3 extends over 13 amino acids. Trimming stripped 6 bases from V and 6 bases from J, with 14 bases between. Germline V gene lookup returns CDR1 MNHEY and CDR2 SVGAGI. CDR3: CASRPTGMDGYTF. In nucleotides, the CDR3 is TGTGCCAGCAGGCCGACTGGTATGGATGGCTACACCTTC.

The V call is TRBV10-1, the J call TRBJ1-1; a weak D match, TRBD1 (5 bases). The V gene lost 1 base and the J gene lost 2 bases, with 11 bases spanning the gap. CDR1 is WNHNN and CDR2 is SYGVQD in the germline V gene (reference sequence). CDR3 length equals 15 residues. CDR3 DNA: TGCGCCAGCAGTGAGTACGAAACAGGAAACACTGAAGCTTTCTTT. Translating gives CASSEYETGNTEAFF.

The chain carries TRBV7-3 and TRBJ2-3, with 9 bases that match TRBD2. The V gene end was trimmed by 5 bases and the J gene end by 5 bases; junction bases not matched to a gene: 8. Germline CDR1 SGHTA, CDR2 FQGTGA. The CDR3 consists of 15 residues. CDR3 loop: CASSPTSGFGDTQYF. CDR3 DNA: TGTGCCAGCAGCCCGACTAGCGGATTCGGAGATACGCAGTATTTT. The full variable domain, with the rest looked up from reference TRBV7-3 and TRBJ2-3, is GAGVSQTPSNKVTEKGKYVELRCDPISGHTALYWYRQSLGQGPEFLIYFQGTGAADDSGLPNDRFFAVRPEGSVSTLKIQRTERGDSAVYLCASSPTSGFGDTQYFGPGTRLTVL.

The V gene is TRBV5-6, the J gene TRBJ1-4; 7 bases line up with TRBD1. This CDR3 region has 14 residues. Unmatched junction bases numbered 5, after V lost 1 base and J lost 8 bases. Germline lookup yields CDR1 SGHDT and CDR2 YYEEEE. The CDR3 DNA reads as TGTGCCAGCAGCTTGCGACAGGGAGGCGAAAAACTGTTTTTT. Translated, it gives CASSLRQGGEKLFF.

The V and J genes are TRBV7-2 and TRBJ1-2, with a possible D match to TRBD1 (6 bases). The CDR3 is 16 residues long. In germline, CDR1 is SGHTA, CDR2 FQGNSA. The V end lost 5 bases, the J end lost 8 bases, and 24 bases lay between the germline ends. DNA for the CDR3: TGTGCCAGCAGCCTAACCTCAAATCCAGGGGAAGGAGGCTACACCTTC. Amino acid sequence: CASSLTSNPGEGGYTF.

This CDR3 is CASSEGGVNQPQHF. Here the CDR3 DNA reads TGCGCCAGCAGCGAGGGAGGGGTTAATCAGCCCCAGCATTTT. The V and J genes are TRBV10-2 and TRBJ1-5; TRBD1 might be the D (5 bases). This CDR3 spans 14 amino acids. The V gene lost 6 bases and the J gene lost 4 bases, with 13 bases spanning the gap. Germline V gene data show CDR1 as WSHSY and CDR2 as SAAADI.

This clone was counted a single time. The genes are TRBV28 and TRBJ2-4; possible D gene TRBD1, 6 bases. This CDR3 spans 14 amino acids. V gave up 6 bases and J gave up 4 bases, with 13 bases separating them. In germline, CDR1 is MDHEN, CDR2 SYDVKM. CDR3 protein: CASRPGQQKNIQYF. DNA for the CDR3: TGTGCCAGCAGGCCCGGACAGCAAAAAAACATTCAGTACTTC. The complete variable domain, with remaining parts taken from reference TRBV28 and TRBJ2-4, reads DVKVTQSSRYLVKRTGEKVFLECVQDMDHENMFWYRQDPGLGLRLIYFSYDVKMKEKGDIPEGYSVSREKKERFSLILESASTNQTSMYLCASRPGQQKNIQYFGAGTRLSVL.

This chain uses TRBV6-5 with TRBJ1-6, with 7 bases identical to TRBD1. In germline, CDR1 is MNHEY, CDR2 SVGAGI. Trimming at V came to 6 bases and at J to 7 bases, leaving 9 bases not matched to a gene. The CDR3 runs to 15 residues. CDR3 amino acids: CASRGKTGRNSPLHF. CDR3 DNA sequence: TGTGCCAGCAGGGGTAAGACAGGGAGGAATTCACCCCTCCACTTT.